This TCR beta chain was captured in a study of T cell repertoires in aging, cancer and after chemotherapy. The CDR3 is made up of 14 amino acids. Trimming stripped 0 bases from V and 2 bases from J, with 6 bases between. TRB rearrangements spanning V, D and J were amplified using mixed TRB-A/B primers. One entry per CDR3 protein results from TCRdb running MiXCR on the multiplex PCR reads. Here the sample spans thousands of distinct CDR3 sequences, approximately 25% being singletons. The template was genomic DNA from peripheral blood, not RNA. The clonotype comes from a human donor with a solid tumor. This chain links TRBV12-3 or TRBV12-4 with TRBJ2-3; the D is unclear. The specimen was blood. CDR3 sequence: CASSLAGYTDTQYF. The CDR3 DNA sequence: TGTGCCAGCAGTTTAGCGGGGTACACAGATACGCAGTATTTT.